This T cell receptor (beta chain) came from a study of blood T cell repertoires in COVID-19. CDR1 and CDR2 (germline): SGHNT, YYREEE (reference sequence). With V trimmed by 7 bases and J by 0 bases, 16 bases remained unmatched. CDR3 length: 18 amino acids. This table comes from immunoSEQ multiplex PCR, and its TCRdb copy is limited to in-frame clones, with some not included. The data hold some 160,000 clones, with roughly 90% observed a single time. The origin of this receptor is a woman in her forties or fifties who had recovered from COVID-19. The chain carries TRBV5-4 and TRBJ2-1; TRBD2 aligns across 7 bases. Sequencing input: PBMCs or T cells enriched from blood (not recorded which). The CDR3 region has the DNA TGTGCCAGCGGGTTGGATTCGTGGCGGGGGAGCTCCTACAATGAGCAGTTCTTC. This translates into CASGLDSWRGSSYNEQFF.